The 14 T cell receptor beta chains presented below share a single source sample, sequenced in a study of T cell repertoires in cytomegalovirus infection. TCRdb reprocessed the reads via MiXCR and lists one record per CDR3 protein. The sample has some 590,000 distinct CDR3 sequences, approximately 40% seen once. These receptors have no known antigen. Sequences were derived from cultured PBMCs, sampled from culture after CMV antigen stimulation. The receptors originated from a human donor in good health (CMV status not recorded). Some clones in this sample may be carry-over from other donors' samples.

V is TRBV7-9 and J is TRBJ2-6; D might be TRBD1 or TRBD2, each matching 5 bases. Trimming removed 4 bases from V and 4 bases from J, with 23 bases in between. This CDR3 region has 19 residues. Germline V gene lookup returns CDR1 SEHNR and CDR2 FQNEAQ (reference sequence). The CDR3 coding sequence is TGTGCCAGCAGCTCTCAAATTGGGGGAAGGTACTCCGGGGCCAACGTCCTGACTTTC. It yields the protein CASSSQIGGRYSGANVLTF.

The rearrangement joins TRBV19 to TRBJ1-5; D gene uncertain. V was trimmed by 6 bases and J by 4 bases, leaving 13 bases between them. Germline V CDR1 and CDR2: LNHDA, SQIVND (reference sequence). The CDR3 runs to 14 residues. CDR3 amino acids: CASSLRQSNQPQHF. The CDR3, as DNA: TGTGCCAGTAGCCTTCGGCAGTCGAATCAGCCCCAGCATTTT.

V gene TRBV6-1 combines with J gene TRBJ2-5; D is perhaps TRBD1 or TRBD2 (6 bases each). This CDR3 region has 14 residues. Germline CDR1 MNHNS, CDR2 SASEGT. V lost 3 bases to trimming and J lost 4 bases, with 12 bases between them. CDR3 residues: CASSDRGGIETQYF. The CDR3 nucleotides are TGTGCCAGCAGTGACAGGGGAGGTATAGAGACCCAGTACTTC.

This clonotype showed up many times. J is TRBJ1-4 and V is TRBV7-2; 9 bases map to TRBD1. V lost 5 bases, J lost 7 bases, and 5 bases stayed unmatched. The V gene's germline CDR1 is SGHTA and CDR2 FQGNSA. The CDR3 is made up of 14 amino acids. In DNA, the CDR3 is TGTGCCAGCAGCCGCGACAGGGGGGCTGAAAAACTGTTTTTT. As protein: CASSRDRGAEKLFF.

This clonotype turned up a few times. The V and J genes are TRBV12-3 or TRBV12-4 and TRBJ1-1, with D unresolved. V lost 4 bases, J lost 1 base, and 10 bases lay in between. This CDR3 spans 14 amino acids. As DNA, the CDR3 is TGTGCCAGCAGTTCCTCGCCCCGGAACACTGAAGCTTTCTTT. Translated: CASSSSPRNTEAFF.

The gene calls are TRBV6-2 or TRBV6-3 and TRBJ2-4; 11 nucleotides match TRBD2. Per the germline V gene, CDR1 is MNHEY and CDR2 is SVGEGT. This CDR3 contains 17 residues. Germline trimming cut 4 bases from V and 0 bases from J; bases unmatched to any gene: 5. DNA of the CDR3: TGTGCCAGCAGTTCCGGGACTAGCGGTTTAGCCAAAAACATTCAGTACTTC. Amino acid sequence: CASSSGTSGLAKNIQYF.

The chain couples TRBV6-2 or TRBV6-3 to TRBJ1-2; unclear D gene. The V gene's germline CDR1 is MNHEY and CDR2 SVGEGT. The CDR3 extends over 14 amino acids. The V and J ends lost 4 bases and 0 bases respectively, with 9 bases between them. The CDR3 is CASSWSQANYGYTF. The CDR3, as DNA: TGTGCCAGCAGTTGGAGCCAAGCTAACTATGGCTACACCTTC.

Many counts were recorded for this clonotype. The chain couples TRBV7-9 to TRBJ2-7; D possibly matches TRBD1 or TRBD2 (5 bases each). Trimming left V 6 bases short and J 2 bases short, with 14 bases between. Germline CDR1 and CDR2: SEHNR and FQNEAQ (reference sequence). The CDR3 consists of 14 residues. CDR3 amino acids: CASSLQGRTYEQYF. CDR3 DNA: TGTGCCAGCAGTCTCCAGGGACGGACCTACGAGCAGTACTTC.

The chain joins TRBV27 to TRBJ2-7; TRBD1 aligns across 10 bases. The ends lost 5 bases at V and 4 bases at J; junction bases unmatched: 8. This CDR3 is 15 amino acids long. The germline V gene has CDR1 MNHEY and CDR2 SMNVEV (reference sequence). CDR3 residues: CASSLTDRGNYEQYF. CDR3 coding DNA: TGTGCCAGCAGTCTCACGGACAGGGGGAATTACGAGCAGTACTTC.

V is TRBV5-6 and J is TRBJ1-5; D uncertain. Germline CDR1 and CDR2: SGHDT and YYEEEE. This CDR3 contains 14 residues. V was pared by 5 bases and J by 0 bases, with 9 bases between. CDR3 sequence: CASSWRVSNQPQHF. CDR3 nucleotide sequence: TGTGCCAGCAGTTGGCGAGTTAGCAATCAGCCCCAGCATTTT.

V is TRBV7-2 and J is TRBJ2-3; D perhaps matches TRBD1 (5 bases). There are 14 residues in the CDR3. Germline assignment: CDR1 SGHTA and CDR2 FQGNSA. Trimming took off 2 bases at V and 2 bases at J, with 8 bases between the two ends. The CDR3 nucleotides read TGTGCCAGCAGCTTAAGGGGCTACACAGATACGCAGTATTTT. Its protein product is CASSLRGYTDTQYF. Combining the CDR3 with reference TRBV7-2 and TRBJ2-3 gives the whole variable domain GAGVSQSPSNKVTEKGKDVELRCDPISGHTALYWYRQSLGQGLEFLIYFQGNSAPDKSGLPSDRFSAERTGGSVSTLTIQRTQQEDSAVYLCASSLRGYTDTQYFGPGTRLTVL.

This chain joins TRBV27 and TRBJ1-4; D possibly corresponds to TRBD1 (6 bases). CDR3 length equals 14 residues. V lost 7 bases and J 8 bases, leaving 17 bases between the germline ends. CDR1 MNHEY and CDR2 SMNVEV come from the germline V gene (reference sequence). The DNA of the CDR3 is TGTGCCAGCACCGCCGGGGGCCGGGGCGAAAAACTGTTTTTT. Amino acid sequence: CASTAGGRGEKLFF.

J is TRBJ2-5 and V is TRBV7-9; D may correspond to TRBD1 or TRBD2 (7 bases each). The CDR3 length is 15 residues. Trimming took 5 bases from V and 5 from J, leaving 18 bases between them. The germline CDR1 and CDR2 sequences are SEHNR and FQNEAQ (reference sequence). The CDR3 loop reads CASSPGGELRETQYF. The CDR3 coding sequence is TGTGCCAGCAGCCCAGGGGGGGAACTCCGGGAGACCCAGTACTTC.

This chain uses TRBV4-1 with TRBJ1-1, with D possibly being TRBD1 (6 bases). The CDR3 totals 15 residues. Germline V gene data show CDR1 as MGHRA and CDR2 as YSYEKL. Deletions cut 5 bases from V and 1 base from J, with 14 bases between. CDR3 sequence reads: CASSSGERANTEAFF. CDR3 DNA: TGCGCCAGCAGCTCAGGGGAACGGGCGAACACTGAAGCTTTCTTT.